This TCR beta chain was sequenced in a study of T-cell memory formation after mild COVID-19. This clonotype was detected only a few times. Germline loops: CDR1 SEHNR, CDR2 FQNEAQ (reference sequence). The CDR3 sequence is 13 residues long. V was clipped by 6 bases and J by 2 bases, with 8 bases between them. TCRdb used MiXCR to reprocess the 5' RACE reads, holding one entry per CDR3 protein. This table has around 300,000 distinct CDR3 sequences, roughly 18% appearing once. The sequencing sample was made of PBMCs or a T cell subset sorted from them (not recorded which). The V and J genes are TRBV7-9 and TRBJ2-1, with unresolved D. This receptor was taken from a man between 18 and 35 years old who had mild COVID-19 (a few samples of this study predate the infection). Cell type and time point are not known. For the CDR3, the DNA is TGTGCCAGCAGTTTTGGGGCCTACAATGAGCAGTTCTTC. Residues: CASSFGAYNEQFF. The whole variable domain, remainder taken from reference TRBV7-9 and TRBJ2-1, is DTGVSQNPRHKITKRGQNVTFRCDPISEHNRLYWYRQTLGQGPEFLTYFQNEAQLEKSRLLSDRFSAERPKGSFSTLEIQRTEQGDSAMYLCASSFGAYNEQFFGPGTRLTVL.